Listed below are T cell receptor beta chains from one sample, sequenced in a study of shared clonotypes between healthy human individuals. The method was immunoSEQ multiplex PCR; TCRdb's version includes in-frame clones alone and lacks a portion of them. Altogether roughly 550,000 clones are present, just under 97% being singletons, with the ten largest covering 0.095% to 0.12%. Source material: naive CD8+ T cells sorted from blood. The receptors derive from a woman aged 25-40 years in good health. Both conserved end residues are part of each CDR3. The order of the fields is V gene, D gene, J gene, CDR3 DNA, CDR3 protein. D genes are given only for firm matches.

V: TRBV10-3
D: TRBD2
J: TRBJ2-3
DNA: TGTGCCATCAGTGAAAGCGGGAGGCCACGCGGTACAGATACGCAGTATTTT
CDR3: CAISESGRPRGTDTQYF

V: TRBV6-6
D: .
J: TRBJ2-5
DNA: TGTGCCAGCAGTTACGAAGCCGGGTACCTTGGAGAGACCCAGTACTTC
CDR3: CASSYEAGYLGETQYF

V: TRBV9
D: .
J: TRBJ2-1
DNA: TGTGCCAGCAGCGTAGGGGCGGGAAGAGACAATGAGCAGTTCTTC
CDR3: CASSVGAGRDNEQFF

V: TRBV7-7
D: .
J: TRBJ2-7
DNA: TGTGCCAGCAGCTTAAGTCCAGGGGACTACGAGCAGTACTTC
CDR3: CASSLSPGDYEQYF

V: TRBV28
D: .
J: TRBJ2-7
DNA: TGTGCCAGCCATACAGAGAGCTCCTACGAGCAGTACTTC
CDR3: CASHTESSYEQYF

V: TRBV9
D: .
J: TRBJ1-1
DNA: TGTGCCAGCAGCGTAGACACAGGGCCCCCTTACACTGAAGCTTTCTTT
CDR3: CASSVDTGPPYTEAFF

V: TRBV2
D: TRBD1
J: TRBJ1-2
DNA: TGTGCCAGCAGTGATCCGGGACAGGGGCCTGGTGGCTACACCTTC
CDR3: CASSDPGQGPGGYTF

V: TRBV28
D: TRBD2
J: TRBJ2-1
DNA: TGTGCCAGCATTCTGCGCGGGAGCTCCTACAATGAGCAGTTCTTC
CDR3: CASILRGSSYNEQFF

V: TRBV27
D: .
J: TRBJ1-3
DNA: TGTGCCACCCGCGAGGGCGGCTCTGGAAACACCATATATTTT
CDR3: CATREGGSGNTIYF

V: TRBV5-1
D: TRBD2
J: TRBJ2-7
DNA: TGCGCCAGCAGCTTTCTTGGACTAGCAGTCGAGCAGTACTTC
CDR3: CASSFLGLAVEQYF

V: TRBV7-2
D: TRBD1
J: TRBJ1-2
DNA: TGTGCCAGCAGCTTTCGGGACAGGTTCTATGGCTACACCTTC
CDR3: CASSFRDRFYGYTF

V: TRBV6-5
D: .
J: TRBJ2-6
DNA: TGTGCCAGCAGTTACTCAGGGGGGGCCAACGTCCTGACTTTC
CDR3: CASSYSGGANVLTF

V: TRBV28
D: .
J: TRBJ2-7
DNA: TGTGCCAGCAGTTGGACCCGGGCGGTCAACGAGCAGTACTTC
CDR3: CASSWTRAVNEQYF

V: TRBV4-2
D: TRBD1
J: TRBJ1-1
DNA: TGTGCCAGCAGCCAAGATGGGGAAGGACAGGCGAACACTGAAGCTTTCTTT
CDR3: CASSQDGEGQANTEAFF

V: TRBV21-1
D: .
J: TRBJ2-7
DNA: TGTGCCAGCAACCCAGCCCTAGCGGGAGGGACCTACGAGCAGTACTTC
CDR3: CASNPALAGGTYEQYF

V: TRBV7-6
D: .
J: TRBJ2-7
DNA: TGTGCCAGCAGCTTAAGGTCGTGGGTTAGGGACGAGCAGTACTTC
CDR3: CASSLRSWVRDEQYF

V: TRBV6-5
D: .
J: TRBJ2-2
DNA: TGTGCCAGCAGTTACTCTTGGGGAGCCGGGGAGCTGTTTTTT
CDR3: CASSYSWGAGELFF

V: TRBV28
D: .
J: TRBJ2-2
DNA: TGTGCCAGCAGGATTAGGGACACCTACACCGGGGAGCTGTTTTTT
CDR3: CASRIRDTYTGELFF